The entry that follows covers one TCR beta chain sequence. With V trimmed by 3 bases and J by 1 base, 4 bases remained unmatched. The CDR3 is 15 amino acids. Germline V lookup: CDR1 SGDLS, CDR2 YYNGEE. Both 60 Vbeta primers and 13 Jbeta primers went into the PCR. Profiled with immunoSEQ multiplex PCR; TCRdb holds only in-frame clones, not every one. This table has roughly 170,000 clones, 80% appearing once. The data are from a study of cytomegalovirus exposure and HLA in healthy donors. The receptor was isolated from a boy younger than 18 in good health and CMV-seronegative. V usage is TRBV9 and J usage is TRBJ1-1; 9 nucleotides align to TRBD1. Specimen: PBMCs. The CDR3 protein is CASSEQGAANTEAFF. In DNA form, the CDR3 reads TGTGCCAGCAGCGAACAGGGGGCCGCGAACACTGAAGCTTTCTTT.